Following are 19 T cell receptor beta chains from one sample sequenced in a study of blood T cell repertoires in COVID-19. The repertoire was sequenced with immunoSEQ multiplex PCR; TCRdb's copy has only in-frame clones and lacks some. The sample consists of around 240,000 clones, about nine tenths of them appearing once. Sequenced sample: PBMCs or T cells enriched from blood (not recorded which). These receptors originate from a human donor in a cohort exposed to, infected with or recovered from COVID-19 (not recorded which). The donor label of this sample is uncertain.

The CDR3 DNA is TGCGCCAGCAGTCAGGGGGCAGGCGCTGAAGCTTTCTTT. Encoded protein: CASSQGAGAEAFF. The chain has TRBV5-1 and TRBJ1-1, with 8 bases matching TRBD1. The trim removed 5 bases at V and 6 bases at J, leaving 6 bases unmatched. The CDR3 extends over 13 amino acids. Germline V CDR1 and CDR2: SGHRS, YFSETQ.

The chain is built from TRBV7-9 and TRBJ2-5; D unresolved. The CDR3 spans 15 residues. CDR1 is SEHNR, CDR2 FQNEAQ, per germline (reference sequence). Trimming removed 3 bases at V and 0 bases at J, with 11 bases between. CDR3 sequence (DNA): TGTGCCAGCAGCTTCGGAGAAGCGTACCAAGAGACCCAGTACTTC. It encodes CASSFGEAYQETQYF.

The genes are TRBV4-1 and TRBJ1-5, with 10 bases that match TRBD1. Germline CDR1 and CDR2: MGHRA and YSYEKL. J gave up 5 bases and V 1 base, and 2 bases lay outside the gene matches. CDR3 size: 15 residues. DNA of the CDR3: TGCGCCAGCAGCCAAGGAGGACAGGGGGATCAGCCCCAGCATTTT. Its translation: CASSQGGQGDQPQHF.

This clone was recorded a few times. The chain recombines TRBV19 with TRBJ1-1; the D gene is possibly TRBD1 (6 bases). The germline CDR1 and CDR2 sequences are LNHDA and SQIVND (reference sequence). The CDR3 has 15 amino acids. V dropped 5 bases and J dropped 1 base, with 14 bases sitting between them. The CDR3 DNA sequence: TGTGCCAGTAGTGTCACCGGGACAACGAACACTGAAGCTTTCTTT. Protein product: CASSVTGTTNTEAFF.

The chain joins TRBV29-1 to TRBJ1-4; 12 nucleotides align to TRBD1. This CDR3 has 14 amino acids. Germline V gene data show CDR1 as SQVTM and CDR2 as ANQGSEA. Trimming took 7 bases from V and 6 from J; bases not matched to a gene: 6. The CDR3 DNA sequence: TGCAGCGCTGGGACAGGGGGCTTTGATGAAAAACTGTTTTTT. Its translation: CSAGTGGFDEKLFF.

This chain uses TRBV2 with TRBJ1-2; TRBD1 matches 8 bases. The trim removed 5 bases at V and 5 bases at J, leaving 4 bases unmatched. The CDR3 totals 13 residues. Germline-derived CDR1 and CDR2 are SNHLY and FYNNEI. The CDR3 reads CASSWDRFYGYTF. Written as DNA, the CDR3 is TGTGCCAGCAGTTGGGACAGGTTTTATGGCTACACCTTC.

This clone was recorded only once. The V gene is TRBV9, the J gene TRBJ1-2; D unclear. CDR3 size: 13 residues. V was trimmed by 0 bases and J by 6 bases, leaving 9 bases between them. Germline V CDR1 and CDR2: SGDLS, YYNGEE. CDR3 sequence (DNA): TGTGCCAGCAGCGTAGGACACAATGATGGCTACACCTTC. The encoded protein is CASSVGHNDGYTF.

This clone was observed once. The chain is built from TRBV4-3 and TRBJ2-7; 11 nucleotides align to TRBD1. V gave up 3 bases and J gave up 5 bases; unmatched junction bases: 9. Germline assignment: CDR1 LGHNA and CDR2 YSLEER. This CDR3 is 16 amino acids long. The CDR3 region is CASSHTLDRGQDEQYF. CDR3 nucleotide sequence: TGCGCCAGCAGCCACACATTGGACAGGGGGCAAGACGAGCAGTACTTC.

Turning to this clone: One junction end disagrees with the germline gene, perhaps due to a read error. This chain connects TRBV6-5 to TRBJ1-5; TRBD1 might be the D (5 bases). The CDR3 is 13 residues long. CDR1 is MNHEY, CDR2 SVGAGI, per germline. The DNA of the CDR3 is TGTGCCAGCAGCTACTCCGGACAACGGCCCCAGCATTTT. Translation gives CASSYSGQRPQHF.

V and J are TRBV7-9 and TRBJ1-5; D remains ambiguous. Germline CDR1 and CDR2: SEHNR and FQNEAQ (reference sequence). The CDR3 covers 13 residues. V shed 0 bases and J shed 5 bases, with 5 bases lying between them. CDR3 sequence (DNA): TGTGCCAGCAGCTTAGCGCAGGATCAGCCCCAGCATTTT. Its protein is CASSLAQDQPQHF. The full variable domain, rest sourced from reference TRBV7-9 and TRBJ1-5, is DTGVSQNPRHKITKRGQNVTFRCDPISEHNRLYWYRQTLGQGPEFLTYFQNEAQLEKSRLLSDRFSAERPKGSFSTLEIQRTEQGDSAMYLCASSLAQDQPQHFGDGTRLSIL.

The V gene is TRBV4-2, the J gene TRBJ2-5; possibly TRBD1 for D (5 bases). V lost 4 bases, J lost 4 bases, and 13 bases lay in between. The germline V gene has CDR1 LGHNA and CDR2 YNFKEQ. The CDR3 sequence is 14 residues long. The CDR3 coding sequence is TGTGCCAGCAGCCTCGGTGGGGCCCCAGAGACCCAGTACTTC. It yields the protein CASSLGGAPETQYF.

The CDR3 reads CASGSTEENQPQHF. CDR3 in DNA: TGTGCTAGTGGTTCTACAGAAGAGAATCAGCCCCAGCATTTT. V is TRBV12-5 and J is TRBJ1-5; D uncertain. V lost 4 bases to trimming and J lost 4 bases, with 11 bases between them. Germline V lookup: CDR1 LGHNT, CDR2 FRNRAP. The CDR3 consists of 14 residues.

The chain joins TRBV18 to TRBJ1-1; D might be TRBD1 (6 bases). V lost 4 bases and J 1 base, leaving 13 bases between the germline ends. The CDR3 is 15 amino acids. Per germline, CDR1 KGHSH and CDR2 LQKENI. CDR3 sequence reads: CASSQTTGPNTEAFF. CDR3 nucleotides: TGTGCCAGCTCACAGACAACAGGGCCGAACACTGAAGCTTTCTTT. The full variable domain, in which reference TRBV18 and TRBJ1-1 provide the parts outside the CDR3, is NAGVMQNPRHLVRRRGQEARLRCSPMKGHSHVYWYRQLPEEGLKFMVYLQKENIIDESGMPKERFSAEFPKEGPSILRIQQVVRGDSAAYFCASSQTTGPNTEAFFGQGTRLTVV.

The V call is TRBV5-6, the J call TRBJ2-7, with 10 positions matching TRBD2. Germline loops: CDR1 SGHDT, CDR2 YYEEEE. The CDR3 is 16 residues long. With 0 bases clipped from V and 3 bases from J, the junction kept 6 bases outside the gene matches. The CDR3 sequence: CASSLGLTSGVYEQYF. The CDR3 DNA is TGTGCCAGCAGCTTGGGGCTAACTAGCGGGGTCTACGAGCAGTACTTC.

The chain links TRBV6-5 to TRBJ2-5; D may be TRBD2 (6 bases). Trimming cost V 8 bases and J 10 bases, with 14 bases left between them. Germline CDR1 MNHEY, CDR2 SVGAGI. The CDR3 contains 11 residues. This chain's CDR3 is CASSGGAIQYF. CDR3 bases: TGTGCCAGCTCCGGGGGAGCAATCCAGTACTTC.

This chain uses TRBV19 with TRBJ1-3, with D tentatively TRBD1 (6 bases). The CDR3 has 13 amino acids. V shed 5 bases and J shed 4 bases, with 9 bases lying between them. Germline CDR1 is LNHDA and CDR2 is SQIVND (reference sequence). The DNA for the CDR3 is TGTGCCAGTAGTTGGGGGACAGGAAACACCATATATTTT. As protein: CASSWGTGNTIYF.

The chain combines TRBV15 with TRBJ1-1; TRBD1 aligns across 10 bases. CDR3 length: 14 amino acids. V lost 1 base and J lost 5; bases outside the gene matches: 1. Germline V gene data show CDR1 as LNHNV and CDR2 as YYDKDF (reference sequence). Here the CDR3 reads CATSRGTGGTEAFF. The CDR3 nucleotides read TGTGCCACCAGCAGAGGGACAGGGGGAACTGAAGCTTTCTTT.

V usage is TRBV18 and J usage is TRBJ2-7; D may be TRBD1 (6 bases). Looked up from germline, CDR1 is KGHSH and CDR2 is LQKENI. V lost 1 base to trimming and J lost 5 bases, with 9 bases between them. The CDR3 sequence is 13 residues long. CDR3 residues: CASSPHEGDEQYF. As DNA, the CDR3 is TGTGCCAGCTCACCACACGAGGGGGACGAGCAGTACTTC.

The J gene is TRBJ2-2, the V gene TRBV6-5; D may be TRBD2 (5 bases). The CDR3 contains 14 residues. The V gene's germline CDR1 is MNHEY and CDR2 SVGAGI. V gave up 6 bases and J gave up 1 base, with 9 bases separating them. Here the CDR3 reads CASRDSGNTGELFF. CDR3 coding DNA: TGTGCCAGCAGGGACTCGGGGAACACCGGGGAGCTGTTTTTT.